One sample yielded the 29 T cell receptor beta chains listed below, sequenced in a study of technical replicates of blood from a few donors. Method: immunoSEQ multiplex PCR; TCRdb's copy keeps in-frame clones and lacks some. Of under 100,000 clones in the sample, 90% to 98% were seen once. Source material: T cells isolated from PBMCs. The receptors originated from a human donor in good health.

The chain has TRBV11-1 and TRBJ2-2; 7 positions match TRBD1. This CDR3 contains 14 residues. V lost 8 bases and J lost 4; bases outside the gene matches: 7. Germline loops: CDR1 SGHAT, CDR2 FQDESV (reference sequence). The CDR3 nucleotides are TGTGCCAGCGCGGACAGGACGAGCACCGGGGAGCTGTTTTTT. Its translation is CASADRTSTGELFF.

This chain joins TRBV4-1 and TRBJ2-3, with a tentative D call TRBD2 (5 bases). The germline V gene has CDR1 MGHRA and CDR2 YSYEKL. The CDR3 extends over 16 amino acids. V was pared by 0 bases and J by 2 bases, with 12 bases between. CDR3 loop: CASSQEVRETTDTQYF. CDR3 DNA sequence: TGCGCCAGCAGCCAAGAGGTGAGGGAGACCACAGATACGCAGTATTTT.

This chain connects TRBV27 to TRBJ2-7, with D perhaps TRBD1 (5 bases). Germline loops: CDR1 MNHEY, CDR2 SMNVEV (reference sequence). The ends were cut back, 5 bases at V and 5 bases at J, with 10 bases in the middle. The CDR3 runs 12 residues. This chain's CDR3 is CASSMQGDEQYF. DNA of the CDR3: TGTGCCAGCAGTATGCAGGGCGACGAGCAGTACTTC.

Here the CDR3 DNA reads TGTGCCAGCAGCAGTTTTCCCAGGGGGAACACTGAAGCTTTCTTT. Encoded protein: CASSSFPRGNTEAFF. This chain connects TRBV5-6 to TRBJ1-1; tentatively, D is TRBD1 (6 bases). The length of the CDR3 is 15 residues. V was pared by 4 bases and J by 1 base, with 14 bases between. CDR1 is SGHDT and CDR2 is YYEEEE in the germline V gene.

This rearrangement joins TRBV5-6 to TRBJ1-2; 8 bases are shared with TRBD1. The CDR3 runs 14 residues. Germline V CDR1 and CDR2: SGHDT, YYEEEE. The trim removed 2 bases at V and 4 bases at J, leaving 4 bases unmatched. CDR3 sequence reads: CASSFRGPGYGYTF. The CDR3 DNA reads TGTGCCAGCAGCTTCAGGGGGCCAGGCTATGGCTACACCTTC.

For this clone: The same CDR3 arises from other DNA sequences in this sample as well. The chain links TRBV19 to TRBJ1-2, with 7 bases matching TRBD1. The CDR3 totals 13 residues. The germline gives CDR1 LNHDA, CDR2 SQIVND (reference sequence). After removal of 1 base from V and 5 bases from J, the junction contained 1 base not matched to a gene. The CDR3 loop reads CASSIGQGYGYTF. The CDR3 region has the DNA TGTGCCAGTAGTATAGGACAGGGATATGGCTACACCTTC.

This CDR3 is CASSSRTHTYNEQFF. As DNA, the CDR3 is TGTGCCAGCAGCTCGAGGACTCACACCTACAATGAGCAGTTCTTC. The chain combines TRBV7-9 with TRBJ2-1; the D gene is possibly TRBD2 (5 bases). V was clipped by 4 bases and J by 2 bases, with 12 bases between them. This CDR3 region has 15 residues. Germline lookup yields CDR1 SEHNR and CDR2 FQNEAQ (reference sequence).

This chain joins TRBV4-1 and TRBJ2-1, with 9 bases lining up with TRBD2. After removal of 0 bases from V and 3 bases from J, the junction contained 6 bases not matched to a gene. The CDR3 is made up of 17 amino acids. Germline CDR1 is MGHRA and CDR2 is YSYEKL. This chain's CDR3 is CASSQDHRSGSYNEQFF. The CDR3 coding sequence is TGCGCCAGCAGCCAAGATCATCGTAGCGGGAGCTACAATGAGCAGTTCTTC.

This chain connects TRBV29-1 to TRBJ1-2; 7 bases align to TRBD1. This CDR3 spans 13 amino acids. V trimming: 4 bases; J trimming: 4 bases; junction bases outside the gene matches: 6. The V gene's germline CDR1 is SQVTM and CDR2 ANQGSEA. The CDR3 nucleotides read TGCAGCGTTGGCGGACAGGCAAGCTATGGCTACACCTTC. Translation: CSVGGQASYGYTF.

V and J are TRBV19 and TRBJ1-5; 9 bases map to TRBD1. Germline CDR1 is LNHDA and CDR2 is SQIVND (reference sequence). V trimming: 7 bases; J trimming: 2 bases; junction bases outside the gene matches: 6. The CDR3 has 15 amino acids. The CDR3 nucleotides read TGTGCCAGTATCACAGGGGGCGGGGGCAATCAGCCCCAGCATTTT. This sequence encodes CASITGGGGNQPQHF.

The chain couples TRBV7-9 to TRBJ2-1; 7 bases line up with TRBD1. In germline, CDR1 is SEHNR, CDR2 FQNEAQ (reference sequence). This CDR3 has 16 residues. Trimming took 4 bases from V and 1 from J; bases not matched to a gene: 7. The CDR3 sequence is CASSYQGGASYNEQFF. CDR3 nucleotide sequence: TGTGCCAGCAGCTACCAAGGGGGCGCGTCCTACAATGAGCAGTTCTTC.

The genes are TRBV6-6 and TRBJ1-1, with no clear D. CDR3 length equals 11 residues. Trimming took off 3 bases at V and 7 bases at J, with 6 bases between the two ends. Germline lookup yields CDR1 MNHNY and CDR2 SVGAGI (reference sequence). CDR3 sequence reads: CASSYSGEAFF. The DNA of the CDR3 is TGTGCCAGCAGTTATTCCGGTGAAGCTTTCTTT.

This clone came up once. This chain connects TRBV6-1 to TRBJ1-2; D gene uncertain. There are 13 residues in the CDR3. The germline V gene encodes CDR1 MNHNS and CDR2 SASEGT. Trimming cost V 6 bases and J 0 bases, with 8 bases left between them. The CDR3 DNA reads TGTGCCAGCAGCGCCGGGGCTAACTATGGCTACACCTTC. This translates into CASSAGANYGYTF.

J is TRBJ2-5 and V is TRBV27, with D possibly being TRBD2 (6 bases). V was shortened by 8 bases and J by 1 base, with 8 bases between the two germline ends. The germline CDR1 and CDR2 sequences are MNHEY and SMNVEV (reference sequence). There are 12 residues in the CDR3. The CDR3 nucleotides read TGTGCCAGCTGGGACTTCCAAGAGACCCAGTACTTC. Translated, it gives CASWDFQETQYF.

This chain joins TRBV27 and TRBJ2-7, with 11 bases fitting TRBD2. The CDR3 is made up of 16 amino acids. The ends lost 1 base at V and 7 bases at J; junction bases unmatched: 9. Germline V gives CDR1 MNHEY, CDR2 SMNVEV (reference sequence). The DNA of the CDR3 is TGTGCCAGCAGTTTATTAGTAGCGGGAGGGCCTAAAGAGCAGTACTTC. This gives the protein CASSLLVAGGPKEQYF.

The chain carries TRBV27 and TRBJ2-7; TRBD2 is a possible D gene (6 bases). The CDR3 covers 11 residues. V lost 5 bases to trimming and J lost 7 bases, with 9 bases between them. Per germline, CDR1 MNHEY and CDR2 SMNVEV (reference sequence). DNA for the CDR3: TGTGCCAGCAGTGGCCGGGAGGAGCAGTACTTC. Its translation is CASSGREEQYF.

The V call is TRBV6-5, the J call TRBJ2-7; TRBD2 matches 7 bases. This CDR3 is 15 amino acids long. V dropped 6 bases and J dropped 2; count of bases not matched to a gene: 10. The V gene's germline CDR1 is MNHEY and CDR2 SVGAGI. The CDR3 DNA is TGTGCCAGCAGATCTGAGGCGGGGGAGACCTACGAGCAGTACTTC. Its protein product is CASRSEAGETYEQYF.

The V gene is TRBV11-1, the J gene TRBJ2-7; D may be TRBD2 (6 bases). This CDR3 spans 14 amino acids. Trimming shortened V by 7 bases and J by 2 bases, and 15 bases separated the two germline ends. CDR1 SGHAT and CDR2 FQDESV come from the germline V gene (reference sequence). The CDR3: CASTHGPGAYEQYF. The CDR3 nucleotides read TGTGCCAGCACCCACGGACCGGGAGCCTACGAGCAGTACTTC.

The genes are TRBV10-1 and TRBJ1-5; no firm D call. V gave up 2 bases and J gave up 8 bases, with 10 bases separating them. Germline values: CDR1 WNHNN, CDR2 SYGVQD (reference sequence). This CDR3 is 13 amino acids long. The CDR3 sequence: CASSENSPEPQHF. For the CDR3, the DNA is TGCGCCAGCAGTGAGAACAGCCCGGAGCCCCAGCATTTT.

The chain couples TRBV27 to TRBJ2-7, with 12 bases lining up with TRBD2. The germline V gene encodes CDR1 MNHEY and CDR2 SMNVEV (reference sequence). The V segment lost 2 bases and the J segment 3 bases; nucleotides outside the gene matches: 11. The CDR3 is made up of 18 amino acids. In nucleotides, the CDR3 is TGTGCCAGCAGTTTAAGGGGCCTAGCGGGAGGGCCATTCTACGAGCAGTACTTC. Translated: CASSLRGLAGGPFYEQYF.

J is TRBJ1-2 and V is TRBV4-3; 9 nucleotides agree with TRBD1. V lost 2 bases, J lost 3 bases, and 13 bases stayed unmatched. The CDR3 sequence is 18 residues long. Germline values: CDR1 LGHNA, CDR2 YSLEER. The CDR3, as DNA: TGCGCCAGCAGCCAACTACTCCGGGACAGGGATCTATACTATGGCTACACCTTC. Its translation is CASSQLLRDRDLYYGYTF.

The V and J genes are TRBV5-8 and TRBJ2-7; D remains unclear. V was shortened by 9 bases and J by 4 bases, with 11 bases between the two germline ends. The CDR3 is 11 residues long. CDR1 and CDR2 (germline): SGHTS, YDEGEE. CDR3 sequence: CATRVAYEQYF. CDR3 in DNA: TGTGCCACCCGGGTTGCTTACGAGCAGTACTTC.

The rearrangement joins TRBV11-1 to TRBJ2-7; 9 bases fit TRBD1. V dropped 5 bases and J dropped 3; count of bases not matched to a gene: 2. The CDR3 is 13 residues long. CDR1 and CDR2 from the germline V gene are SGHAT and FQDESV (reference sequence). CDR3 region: CASSPGQGYEQYF. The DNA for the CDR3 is TGTGCCAGCAGCCCGGGACAGGGCTACGAGCAGTACTTC.

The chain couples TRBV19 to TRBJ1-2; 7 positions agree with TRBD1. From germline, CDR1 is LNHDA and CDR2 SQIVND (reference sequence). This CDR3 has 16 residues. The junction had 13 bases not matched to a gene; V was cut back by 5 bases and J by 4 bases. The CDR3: CASSPWTGGELYGYTF. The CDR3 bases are TGTGCCAGTAGTCCATGGACAGGCGGAGAGCTCTATGGCTACACCTTC.

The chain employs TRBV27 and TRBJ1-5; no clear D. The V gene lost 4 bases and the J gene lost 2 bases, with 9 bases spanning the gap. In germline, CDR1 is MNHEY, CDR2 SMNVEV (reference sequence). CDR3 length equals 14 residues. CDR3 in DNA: TGTGCCAGCAGTTACCACTTAGGCAATCAGCCCCAGCATTTT. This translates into CASSYHLGNQPQHF.

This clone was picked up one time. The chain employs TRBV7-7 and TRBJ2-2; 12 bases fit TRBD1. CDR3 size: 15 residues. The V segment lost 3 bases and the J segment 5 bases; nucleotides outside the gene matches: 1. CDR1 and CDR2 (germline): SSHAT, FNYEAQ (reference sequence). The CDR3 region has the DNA TGTGCCAGCAGCTTGGGACAGGGGGCAACCGGGGAGCTGTTTTTT. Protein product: CASSLGQGATGELFF.

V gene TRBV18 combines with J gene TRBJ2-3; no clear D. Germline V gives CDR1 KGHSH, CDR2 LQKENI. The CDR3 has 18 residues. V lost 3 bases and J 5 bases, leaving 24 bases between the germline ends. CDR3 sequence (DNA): TGTGCCAGCTCACCGTTCAGCGTCTCAATAAGGCTTGGAGATACGCAGTATTTT. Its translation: CASSPFSVSIRLGDTQYF.

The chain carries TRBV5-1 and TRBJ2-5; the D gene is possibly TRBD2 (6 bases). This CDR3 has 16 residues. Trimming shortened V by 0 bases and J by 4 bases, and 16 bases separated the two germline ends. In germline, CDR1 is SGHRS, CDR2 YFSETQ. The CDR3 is CASSLGPTGGAETQYF. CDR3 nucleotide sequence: TGCGCCAGCAGCTTGGGGCCAACAGGAGGGGCAGAGACCCAGTACTTC.

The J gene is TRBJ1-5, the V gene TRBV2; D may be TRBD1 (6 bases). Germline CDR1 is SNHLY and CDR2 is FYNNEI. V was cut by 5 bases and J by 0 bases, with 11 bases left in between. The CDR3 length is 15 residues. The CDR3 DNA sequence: TGTGCCAGCAGTTCTTACAGGGATAGCAATCAGCCCCAGCATTTT. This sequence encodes CASSSYRDSNQPQHF.